This entry describes one T cell receptor beta chain. The data belong to a study of control samples from healthy donors and cancer patients. Between the trimmed V and J ends, which lost 3 bases and 0 bases, there was a span of 9 bases. Germline loops: CDR1 KGHSH, CDR2 LQKENI. This CDR3 region has 15 residues. The assay was immunoSEQ multiplex PCR, and TCRdb's table has in-frame clones only and misses some. This table has fewer than 110,000 clones, about 89% appearing once. The TCR comes from a man aged 60 to 75 with lung cancer. The rearrangement links TRBV18 to TRBJ1-3; D uncertain. The material sequenced was PBMCs. The CDR3 here is CASSPGPSSGNTIYF. For the CDR3, the DNA is TGTGCCAGCTCACCCGGACCTAGCTCTGGAAACACCATATATTTT. The full variable domain, its missing parts supplied by reference TRBV18 and TRBJ1-3, is NAGVMQNPRHLVRRRGQEARLRCSPMKGHSHVYWYRQLPEEGLKFMVYLQKENIIDESGMPKERFSAEFPKEGPSILRIQQVVRGDSAAYFCASSPGPSSGNTIYFGEGSWLTVV.